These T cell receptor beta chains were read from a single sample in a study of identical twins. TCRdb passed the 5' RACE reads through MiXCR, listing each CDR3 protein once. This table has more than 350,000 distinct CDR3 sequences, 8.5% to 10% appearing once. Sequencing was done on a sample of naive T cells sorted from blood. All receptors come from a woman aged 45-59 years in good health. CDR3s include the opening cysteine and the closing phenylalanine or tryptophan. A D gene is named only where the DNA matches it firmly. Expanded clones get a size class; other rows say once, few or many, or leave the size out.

CASSPPGQGSYEQFF TRBV28 TRBD1 many TRBJ2-1
CASSQEGWDTEAFF TRBV4-2 . . TRBJ1-1
CASSLRLASGEQYF TRBV5-1 TRBD2 . TRBJ2-7
CAASGNTEAFF TRBV6-5 . many TRBJ1-1
CASSLGPTGGEAFF TRBV4-1 . many TRBJ1-1
CASKTTGTDTQYF TRBV28 . many TRBJ2-3
CAIRGDRGYAEAFF TRBV10-3 TRBD1 many TRBJ1-1
CASSYYPGGNTEAFF TRBV6-5 TRBD1 . TRBJ1-1
CASSAHRENGGYTF TRBV27 . many TRBJ1-2
CASSFTGDYGYTF TRBV6-6 TRBD1 many TRBJ1-2
CASSWGTVYEQYF TRBV5-1 TRBD1 once TRBJ2-7
CASTLQGGGYTF TRBV3-1 TRBD1 few TRBJ1-2
CASSPPGPGLAGGETQYF TRBV27 TRBD2 many TRBJ2-5
CATKPGAYNEQFF TRBV10-2 . . TRBJ2-1
CASSIGNREARSNQPQHF TRBV19 . . TRBJ1-5
CASSLGGAHSSYNEQFF TRBV9 . . TRBJ2-1
CSVYPSSGTPYNEQFF TRBV20-1 TRBD2 . TRBJ2-1
CASSLRGWGGEQFF TRBV11-2 . many TRBJ2-1
CASTTGRETQYF TRBV7-2 . many TRBJ2-5
CASSLSTGLAVTDTQYF TRBV12-3/TRBV12-4 TRBD2 few TRBJ2-3
CASSFLSGRDNEQFF TRBV12-3/TRBV12-4 TRBD2 . TRBJ2-1
CASSFLQGASGELFF TRBV28 TRBD1 few TRBJ2-2
CASSLVGLAGGAGNIQYF TRBV7-8 TRBD2 . TRBJ2-4
CSAVGQLDEQYF TRBV29-1 TRBD1 . TRBJ2-7
CASRTQGARAEAFF TRBV5-1 TRBD1 few TRBJ1-1
CASSIWTGGQETQYF TRBV5-1 TRBD1 many TRBJ2-5
CASRPLGPKTQYF TRBV12-3/TRBV12-4 . many TRBJ2-5
CSVGLAGRGGRTDTQYF TRBV29-1 TRBD2 many TRBJ2-3
CASSLEVLVEQFF TRBV7-9 . many TRBJ2-1
CASSQATFGLFF TRBV3-1 . . TRBJ2-2
CASSLVGGLGGEQFF TRBV12-3/TRBV12-4 . . TRBJ2-1
CASSVQPGGIRTEAFF TRBV9 . few TRBJ1-1
CASSQEGNPSTDTQYF TRBV3-1 . . TRBJ2-3